The 23 T cell receptor beta chains listed next were all sequenced from one sample in a study of blood T cell repertoires in COVID-19 (dated by TCRdb to the early 2020s). The library came from the immunoSEQ multiplex PCR assay. TCRdb's version of the immuneACCESS table is confined to in-frame rearrangements and falls short of the full clone set. An unresolved V gene accounts for under half of the shortfall where checked; the remainder is of unknown origin. The sample includes under 170,000 clones, with approximately 86% observed a single time. Roughly 3% of the sample is in the top ten clones. Material: peripheral blood. These receptors all come from a man aged 65 to 79 with acute or convalescent COVID-19.

This chain uses TRBV3-1 (or the pseudogene TRBV3-2) with TRBJ2-1, with 8 bases lining up with TRBD2. CDR3 length equals 17 residues. Germline lookup yields CDR1 LGHDT and CDR2 YNNKEL (reference sequence). V gave up 7 bases and J gave up 1 base; unmatched junction bases: 12. CDR3 coding DNA: TGTGCCAGCAAAGGGCGAGCGGGAGTAAATTCCTACAATGAGCAGTTCTTC. Translation: CASKGRAGVNSYNEQFF.

This clone has a handful of counts. This chain links TRBV5-4 with TRBJ2-7; a weak D match, TRBD2 (5 bases). Germline CDR1 is SGHNT and CDR2 is YYREEE (reference sequence). Trimming pared 2 bases from V and 6 bases from J, leaving 9 bases between. The CDR3 consists of 12 residues. For the CDR3, the DNA is TGTGCCAGCAGCTTACCAGGAGGCGAGCAGTACTTC. Translation gives CASSLPGGEQYF.

This chain joins TRBV24-1 and TRBJ1-2, with 7 bases identical to TRBD1. Germline lookup yields CDR1 KGHDR and CDR2 SFDVKD. The V and J ends lost 9 bases and 8 bases, in that order; junction bases with no gene match: 8. The CDR3 covers 12 residues. The CDR3 sequence: CATGGQVEGYTF. Here the CDR3 DNA reads TGTGCCACCGGTGGACAGGTTGAAGGCTACACCTTC.

The rearrangement joins TRBV30 to TRBJ1-2, with TRBD1 matching over 7 bases. This CDR3 is built from 14 residues. Germline trimming cut 0 bases from V and 6 bases from J; bases unmatched to any gene: 7. Germline V lookup: CDR1 GTSNPN, CDR2 SVGIG (reference sequence). The CDR3 sequence is CAWSVVGQVNGYTF. CDR3 coding DNA: TGTGCCTGGAGTGTGGTTGGACAGGTCAATGGCTACACCTTC.

The chain couples TRBV12-3 or TRBV12-4 to TRBJ1-3; D is unclear. This CDR3 contains 12 residues. Trimming pared 10 bases from V and 3 bases from J, leaving 10 bases between. The CDR3 region has the DNA TGTGCCACTCGGGGAGGTGGAAACACCATATATTTT. Translated, it gives CATRGGGNTIYF.

The chain couples TRBV5-1 to TRBJ2-3, with no clear D. V dropped 0 bases and J dropped 3 bases, with 14 bases sitting between them. Germline V lookup: CDR1 SGHRS, CDR2 YFSETQ. This CDR3 has 16 residues. The CDR3 sequence is CASSLDAVTGTDTQYF. The CDR3 region has the DNA TGCGCCAGCAGCTTGGACGCCGTTACTGGTACAGATACGCAGTATTTT.

This clone was seen only a few times. A read error may account for a junction end that differs from germline. The genes are TRBV4-1 and TRBJ2-7, with D perhaps matching TRBD2 (5 bases). This CDR3 is built from 15 residues. CDR1 is MGHRA and CDR2 is YSYEKL in the germline V gene. CDR3 amino acids: CASSQSPSNSDEQYF. CDR3 nucleotide sequence: TGCGCCAGCAGCCAAAGTCCTAGCAACTCCGACGAGCAGTACTTC.

This chain joins TRBV6-2 or TRBV6-3 and TRBJ1-1, with 8 bases identical to TRBD1. Germline loops: CDR1 MNHEY, CDR2 SVGEGT. The CDR3 contains 13 residues. Losses at the gene ends were 5 bases for V and 6 bases for J; bases not matched to a gene: 5. The CDR3 DNA sequence: TGTGCCAGCAGTGACAGGGGTAAGGCTGAAGCTTTCTTT. Translation: CASSDRGKAEAFF.

On this clone itself: Other DNA variants within this sample encode the same CDR3. The chain carries TRBV19 and TRBJ1-1, with D unresolved. CDR3 length: 15 amino acids. From germline, CDR1 is LNHDA and CDR2 SQIVND (reference sequence). Trimming pared 3 bases from V and 0 bases from J, leaving 11 bases between. CDR3 in DNA: TGTGCCAGTAGTATCGGGAGTCTGATGAACACTGAAGCTTTCTTT. Its translation is CASSIGSLMNTEAFF.

This rearrangement joins TRBV6-5 to TRBJ1-2; 9 nucleotides match TRBD1. Trimming took 7 bases from V and 7 from J; bases not matched to a gene: 13. Germline lookup yields CDR1 MNHEY and CDR2 SVGAGI. The CDR3 totals 15 residues. CDR3 nucleotide sequence: TGTGCCAGCACCTCGGGACAGGGCCTTGCGCTTGGCTACACCTTC. Encoded protein: CASTSGQGLALGYTF.

The chain is built from TRBV19 and TRBJ2-5; TRBD1 matches at 11 bases. The CDR3 is 14 residues long. The ends lost 5 bases at V and 5 bases at J; junction bases unmatched: 4. Germline V gene lookup returns CDR1 LNHDA and CDR2 SQIVND (reference sequence). The CDR3 loop reads CASSRTGGGETQYF. The CDR3 bases are TGTGCCAGTAGTCGGACAGGGGGCGGGGAGACCCAGTACTTC.

There are a few counts of this clone. The chain recombines TRBV7-9 with TRBJ2-2; D is unclear. The CDR3 is made up of 15 amino acids. The V end was cut by 4 bases, the J end by 7 bases, with 16 bases between. Germline V gene sequence: CDR1 SEHNR, CDR2 FQNEAQ (reference sequence). In DNA, the CDR3 is TGTGCCAGCAGCTCCCCTATCATACGTGGCGGGGAGCTGTTTTTT. Translated: CASSSPIIRGGELFF.

This chain connects TRBV25-1 to TRBJ2-2; TRBD2 aligns across 14 bases. The CDR3 has 17 amino acids. The junction had 9 bases not matched to a gene; V was cut back by 6 bases and J by 6 bases. CDR1 MGHDK and CDR2 SYGVNS come from the germline V gene. The CDR3 DNA reads TGTGCCAGCAGCCCGACTAGCGGGAGGGCCGGGTCCGGGGAGCTGTTTTTT. Amino acid sequence: CASSPTSGRAGSGELFF.

The chain links TRBV7-3 to TRBJ2-3, with D possibly TRBD1 on 6 matching bases. CDR1 is SGHTA, CDR2 FQGTGA, per germline. V lost 5 bases to trimming and J lost 3 bases, with 9 bases between them. The CDR3 length is 13 residues. CDR3 amino acids: CASSTQGTDTQYF. The CDR3 DNA sequence: TGTGCCAGCAGCACCCAGGGGACAGATACGCAGTATTTT.

V gene TRBV6-1 combines with J gene TRBJ2-5, with TRBD2 matching over 9 bases. There are 17 residues in the CDR3. V dropped 1 base and J dropped 5; count of bases not matched to a gene: 11. Germline assignment: CDR1 MNHNS and CDR2 SASEGT. CDR3 amino acids: CASSEGVTSGSRETQYF. CDR3 sequence (DNA): TGTGCCAGCAGTGAAGGAGTGACTAGCGGTTCCCGGGAGACCCAGTACTTC.

This clone was detected only a few times. This chain joins TRBV14 and TRBJ2-7; the D gene is possibly TRBD2 (6 bases). The CDR3 runs 13 residues. The ends were cut back, 4 bases at V and 9 bases at J, with 16 bases in the middle. The germline CDR1 and CDR2 sequences are SGHDN and FVKESK. CDR3 DNA sequence: TGTGCCAGCAGCCCAAAACTAGCCATCGCGCAGTACTTC. It translates to CASSPKLAIAQYF.

The chain uses TRBV14 and TRBJ2-1; 8 bases line up with TRBD1. CDR3 length equals 14 residues. The V gene end was trimmed by 6 bases and the J gene end by 2 bases; junction bases not matched to a gene: 3. Germline V gives CDR1 SGHDN, CDR2 FVKESK. The CDR3 loop is CASSRTGTYNEQFF. CDR3 DNA sequence: TGTGCCAGCAGTCGGACAGGGACCTACAATGAGCAGTTCTTC.

The V and J genes are TRBV4-2 and TRBJ1-1; the match to TRBD1 covers 9 bases. This CDR3 is 17 amino acids long. V lost 3 bases to trimming and J lost 6 bases; unmatched junction nucleotides: 14. Looked up from germline, CDR1 is LGHNA and CDR2 is YNFKEQ. The CDR3 reads CASSHPTGGAGHAEAFF. In nucleotides, the CDR3 is TGTGCCAGCAGCCATCCCACAGGGGGCGCGGGGCACGCTGAAGCTTTCTTT.

This rearrangement joins TRBV7-3 to TRBJ2-3; 10 positions match TRBD2. Germline values: CDR1 SGHTA, CDR2 FQGTGA. The CDR3 is 18 residues long. Trimming cost V 2 bases and J 0 bases; bases outside gene matches: 8. This CDR3 is CASSLRASGRASTDTQYF. CDR3 nucleotides: TGTGCCAGCAGCTTACGAGCCAGCGGGAGGGCGAGCACAGATACGCAGTATTTT.

The gene calls are TRBV28 and TRBJ1-2, with D possibly being TRBD1 (5 bases). The V end lost 11 bases, the J end lost 5 bases, and 12 bases lay between the germline ends. Germline CDR1 reads MDHEN; CDR2 reads SYDVKM. The CDR3 totals 11 residues. The chain's CDR3 is CAAGQKYGYTF. The CDR3 coding sequence is TGTGCCGCAGGACAAAAATATGGCTACACCTTC.

The chain uses TRBV9 and TRBJ2-1; D gene ambiguous. Trimming cost V 0 bases and J 5 bases, with 12 bases left between them. Germline V gives CDR1 SGDLS, CDR2 YYNGEE. The CDR3 has 15 amino acids. CDR3 in amino acids: CASSVGIQINNEQFF. CDR3 nucleotide sequence: TGTGCCAGCAGCGTAGGTATACAGATAAACAATGAGCAGTTCTTC. Variable domain in full (rest from reference TRBV9 and TRBJ2-1): DSGVTQTPKHLITATGQRVTLRCSPRSGDLSVYWYQQSLDQGLQFLIQYYNGEERAKGNILERFSAQQFPDLHSELNLSSLELGDSALYFCASSVGIQINNEQFFGPGTRLTVL.

This clone has more than one count but fewer than ten. The chain carries TRBV3-1 (or the pseudogene TRBV3-2) and TRBJ1-1; the D gene is possibly TRBD1 (5 bases). Germline lookup yields CDR1 LGHDT and CDR2 YNNKEL (reference sequence). There are 16 residues in the CDR3. V lost 0 bases, J lost 1 base, and 12 bases lay in between. For the CDR3, the DNA is TGTGCCAGCAGCCAAGACGCGGGACGGCAGAACACTGAAGCTTTCTTT. Translating gives CASSQDAGRQNTEAFF.

The genes are TRBV3-1 (or the pseudogene TRBV3-2) and TRBJ2-1; the match to TRBD2 covers 7 bases. Germline trimming cut 7 bases from V and 8 bases from J; bases unmatched to any gene: 11. This CDR3 is 14 amino acids long. Germline values: CDR1 LGHDT, CDR2 YNNKEL (reference sequence). The CDR3 sequence: CASKPSGGGDEQFF. CDR3 nucleotides: TGTGCCAGCAAACCTAGCGGAGGTGGCGATGAGCAGTTCTTC.